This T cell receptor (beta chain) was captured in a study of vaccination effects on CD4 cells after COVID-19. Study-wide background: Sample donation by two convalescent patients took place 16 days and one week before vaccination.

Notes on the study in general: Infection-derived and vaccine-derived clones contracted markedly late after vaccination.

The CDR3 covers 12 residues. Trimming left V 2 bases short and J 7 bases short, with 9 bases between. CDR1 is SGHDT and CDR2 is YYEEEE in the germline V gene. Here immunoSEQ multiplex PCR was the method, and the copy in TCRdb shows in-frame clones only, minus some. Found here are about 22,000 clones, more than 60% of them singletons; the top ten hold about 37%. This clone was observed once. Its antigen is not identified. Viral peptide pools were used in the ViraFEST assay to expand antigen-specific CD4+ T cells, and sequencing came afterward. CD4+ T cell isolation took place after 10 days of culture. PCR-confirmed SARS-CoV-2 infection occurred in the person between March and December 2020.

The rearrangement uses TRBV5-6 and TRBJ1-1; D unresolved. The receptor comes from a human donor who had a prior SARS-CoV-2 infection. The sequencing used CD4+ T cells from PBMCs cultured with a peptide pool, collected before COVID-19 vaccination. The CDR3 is CASSLVNFEAFF. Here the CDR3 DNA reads TGTGCCAGCAGCTTAGTAAACTTTGAAGCTTTCTTT.